These T cell receptor beta chains were read from a single sample in a study of blood T cell repertoires in COVID-19. Only in-frame clones appear in the TCRdb table, and some are missing; sequencing was by immunoSEQ multiplex PCR. The repertoire holds around 44,000 clones, with about 92% as singletons. Sequenced: peripheral blood. The receptors were sampled from a human donor in a cohort sampled during active COVID-19. The CDR3 runs from the conserved cysteine through the conserved F or W. Each record gives: J gene, V gene, clone size, D gene, CDR3 protein, CDR3 DNA. A D gene is named only where the DNA matches it firmly. The size of a clone is reported for some rows only, either as once, few or many, or as a class for expanded clones.

>TRBJ2-5|TRBV28|.|.
CASRTLLGGAETQYF
TGTGCCAGCAGGACACTCCTGGGGGGGGCCGAGACCCAGTACTTC
>TRBJ2-1|TRBV28|.|.
CASSLFTSSYNEQFF
TGTGCCAGCAGTTTATTTACCAGCTCCTACAATGAGCAGTTCTTC
>TRBJ1-6|TRBV7-9|few|TRBD1
CASSLGQASTGGLHF
TGTGCCAGCAGCCTAGGACAGGCGTCGACAGGGGGCCTCCACTTT
>TRBJ1-6|TRBV4-1|.|TRBD1
CASSEGQYNSPLHF
TGCGCCAGCAGCGAGGGACAGTATAATTCACCCCTCCACTTT
>TRBJ1-4|TRBV7-2|.|.
CASSPTREDNEKLFF
TGTGCCAGCAGCCCCACCAGGGAAGATAATGAAAAACTGTTTTTT
>TRBJ1-1|TRBV27|.|.
CASSFMGGGREAFF
TGTGCCAGCAGTTTTATGGGCGGCGGGCGTGAAGCTTTCTTT
>TRBJ1-1|TRBV29-1|.|TRBD1
CSASRTGGIEAFF
TGCAGCGCCTCAAGGACAGGCGGGATAGAAGCTTTCTTT
>TRBJ2-3|TRBV3-1/TRBV3-2|.|.
CASRQGTTTDTQYF
TGTGCCAGCAGGCAGGGTACAACCACAGATACGCAGTATTTT
>TRBJ1-5|TRBV4-3|few|.
CASSGGVSNQPQHF
TGCGCCAGCAGCGGGGGGGTTAGCAATCAGCCCCAGCATTTT
>TRBJ1-2|TRBV15|.|TRBD1
CATSRDYGTGYGYTF
TGTGCCACCAGCAGAGATTACGGGACAGGGTACGGCTACACCTTC
>TRBJ1-3|TRBV7-9|.|.
CASSLGRAGNTIYF
TGTGCCAGCAGCTTAGGCAGGGCCGGAAACACCATATATTTT
>TRBJ1-2|TRBV19|.|TRBD1
CASSQGAGYTF
TGTGCCAGTAGCCAGGGGGCTGGCTACACCTTC
>TRBJ2-2|TRBV6-5|.|.
CASTTAGRPTGELFF
TGTGCCAGCACTACCGCAGGAAGGCCCACCGGGGAGCTGTTTTTT
>TRBJ2-3|TRBV2|once|TRBD2
CASRGLAGPSAQYF
TGTGCCAGCAGAGGACTAGCGGGGCCGTCGGCGCAGTATTTT
>TRBJ1-6|TRBV27|.|.
CASSPSPGAGSPLHF
TGTGCCAGCAGTCCCTCGCCAGGGGCAGGATCACCCCTCCACTTT
>TRBJ1-1|TRBV5-6|few|.
CASSFVLVNTEAFF
TGTGCCAGCAGCTTCGTACTCGTGAACACTGAAGCTTTCTTT
>TRBJ2-3|TRBV7-2|.|TRBD1
CASKQGAVDTQYF
TGTGCCAGCAAACAGGGGGCAGTGGATACGCAGTATTTT
>TRBJ1-3|TRBV30|once|.
CAWSGQGSGNTIYF
TGTGCCTGGAGTGGTCAGGGGTCGGGAAACACCATATATTTT
>TRBJ2-1|TRBV2|.|TRBD2
CASSLAGGRRNEQFF
TGTGCCAGCAGCCTAGCGGGAGGGCGTAGGAATGAGCAGTTCTTC
>TRBJ2-1|TRBV6-4|.|.
CASSQEGSRLNEQFF
TGTGCCAGCAGTCAAGAGGGCAGCCGATTAAATGAGCAGTTCTTC
>TRBJ1-1|TRBV6-5|.|.
CASSYAGRGTEAFF
TGTGCCAGCAGTTACGCGGGGAGAGGTACTGAAGCTTTCTTT
>TRBJ2-1|TRBV5-4|once|TRBD2
CASKGLAGGSSYNEQFF
TGTGCCAGCAAAGGACTAGCGGGGGGTAGCTCCTACAATGAGCAGTTCTTC
>TRBJ1-1|TRBV29-1|.|.
CSAQAWVAEAFF
TGCAGCGCCCAGGCTTGGGTCGCTGAAGCTTTCTTT
>TRBJ1-2|TRBV5-4|.|.
CASSPDTNYGYTF
TGTGCCAGCAGCCCGGACACCAACTATGGCTACACCTTC
>TRBJ1-1|TRBV5-8|.|TRBD1
CASSLVQGQAFF
TGTGCCAGCAGCTTGGTACAGGGGCAAGCTTTCTTT
>TRBJ2-7|TRBV7-9|few|TRBD1
CASSSDGTASYEQYF
TGTGCCAGCAGCTCCGACGGGACAGCTTCCTACGAGCAGTACTTC
>TRBJ1-4|TRBV7-6|.|TRBD1
CASSARAGGFREKLFF
TGTGCCAGCAGCGCGCGCGCAGGGGGCTTCCGTGAAAAACTGTTTTTT
>TRBJ2-7|TRBV7-2|.|.
CASSAQGWYEQYF
TGTGCCAGCAGCGCACAGGGTTGGTACGAGCAGTACTTC
>TRBJ2-7|TRBV4-3|.|TRBD1
CASSPGTGDYEQYF
TGCGCCAGCAGCCCTGGGACAGGGGACTACGAGCAGTACTTC
>TRBJ1-2|TRBV7-9|.|.
CASSRDGGNYGYTF
TGTGCCAGCAGCCGAGACGGGGGTAACTATGGCTACACCTTC
>TRBJ2-1|TRBV2|.|.
CASSVQGWNEQFF
TGTGCCAGCAGTGTTCAGGGGTGGAATGAGCAGTTCTTC
>TRBJ1-1|TRBV10-3|.|TRBD1
CAIRPGQGQGDTEAFF
TGTGCCATCAGGCCGGGACAGGGGCAGGGGGACACTGAAGCTTTCTTT